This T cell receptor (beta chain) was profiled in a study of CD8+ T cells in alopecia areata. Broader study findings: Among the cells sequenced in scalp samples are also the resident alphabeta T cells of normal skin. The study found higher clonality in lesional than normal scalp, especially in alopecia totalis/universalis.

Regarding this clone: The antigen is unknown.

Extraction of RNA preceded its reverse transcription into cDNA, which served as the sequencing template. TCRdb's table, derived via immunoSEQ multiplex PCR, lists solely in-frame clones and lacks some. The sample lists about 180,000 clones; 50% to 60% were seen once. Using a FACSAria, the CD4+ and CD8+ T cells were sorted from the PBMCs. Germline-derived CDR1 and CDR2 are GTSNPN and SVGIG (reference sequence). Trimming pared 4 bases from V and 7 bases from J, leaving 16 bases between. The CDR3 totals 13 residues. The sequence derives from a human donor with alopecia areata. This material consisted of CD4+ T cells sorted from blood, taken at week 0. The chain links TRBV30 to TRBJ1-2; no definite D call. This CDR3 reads CAWTPHGVGGYTF. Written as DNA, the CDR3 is TGTGCCTGGACCCCTCACGGGGTAGGTGGCTACACCTTC.